The 25 T cell receptor beta chains below all came from one sample that was sequenced in a study of identical twins. TCRdb independently ran MiXCR on the 5' RACE reads; one entry per CDR3 protein. The data hold about 720,000 distinct CDR3 sequences, with 8.5% to 9% observed a single time. These records were also assigned to another study, of yellow fever vaccine responses in identical twins.

Material for sequencing was PBMCs. Receptors were obtained from a woman aged 18-29 years in good health.

This clonotype was counted a few times. V is TRBV27 and J is TRBJ2-7, with D perhaps matching TRBD2 (6 bases). This CDR3 comprises 15 residues. V lost 4 bases, J lost 1 base, and 14 bases lay in between. Germline CDR1 reads MNHEY; CDR2 reads SMNVEV (reference sequence). DNA for the CDR3: TGTGCCAGCAGTTCTTTTGGGGGACTGTCCTACGAGCAGTACTTC. The encoded protein is CASSSFGGLSYEQYF.

The CDR3: CASSTQGAEAQYF. CDR3 coding DNA: TGTGCCAGCAGTACACAGGGGGCGGAGGCCCAGTACTTC. The genes are TRBV27 and TRBJ2-5; 9 positions match TRBD1. The CDR3 length is 13 residues. Germline CDR1 MNHEY, CDR2 SMNVEV (reference sequence). V gave up 5 bases and J gave up 9 bases; unmatched junction bases: 7.

The V call is TRBV9, the J call TRBJ2-5; no definite D call. Trimming removed 0 bases at V and 5 bases at J, with 17 bases between. CDR1 is SGDLS and CDR2 is YYNGEE in the germline V gene. The CDR3 is 16 residues long. The CDR3 DNA reads TGTGCCAGCAGCGTAGATGCAGGTAGAGGCCGGGAGACCCAGTACTTC. This translates into CASSVDAGRGRETQYF.

The V gene is TRBV3-1, the J gene TRBJ1-6; 7 nucleotides match TRBD1. V lost 5 bases to trimming and J lost 6 bases; unmatched junction nucleotides: 10. The CDR3 sequence is 16 residues long. Germline values: CDR1 LGHDT, CDR2 YNNKEL (reference sequence). The CDR3 DNA sequence: TGTGCCAGCAGCATATTAGTGACAGGGATTAATTCACCCCTCCACTTT. Translated, it gives CASSILVTGINSPLHF.

J is TRBJ2-1 and V is TRBV11-3; 12 positions agree with TRBD2. J gave up 7 bases and V 6 bases, and 4 bases lay outside the gene matches. Germline CDR1 SGHNT, CDR2 YENEEA. The CDR3 has 14 amino acids. CDR3 region: CASRMTSGSNEQFF. The CDR3 bases are TGTGCCAGCAGGATGACTAGCGGGAGTAATGAGCAGTTCTTC.

This chain connects TRBV6-5 to TRBJ2-7; D is unclear. The CDR3 has 11 residues. Germline V gene sequence: CDR1 MNHEY, CDR2 SVGAGI. Trimming removed 5 bases from V and 5 bases from J, with 7 bases in between. This CDR3 is CASSIKDEQYF. The CDR3 DNA reads as TGTGCCAGCAGTATAAAAGACGAGCAGTACTTC.

This chain's CDR3 is CASSPIAGGPTDTQYF. The CDR3 bases are TGTGCCAGCAGCCCTATAGCGGGAGGGCCCACAGATACGCAGTATTTT. The chain uses TRBV7-8 and TRBJ2-3; 11 nucleotides agree with TRBD2. V was clipped by 5 bases and J by 2 bases; unmatched bases: 6. This CDR3 comprises 16 residues. In germline, CDR1 is SGHVS, CDR2 FQNEAQ. Supplemented by reference TRBV7-8 and TRBJ2-3, the full variable domain reads GAGVSQSPRYKVAKRGQDVALRCDPISGHVSLFWYQQALGQGPEFLTYFQNEAQLDKSGLPSDRFFAERPEGSVSTLKIQRTQQEDSAVYLCASSPIAGGPTDTQYFGPGTRLTVL.

The V and J genes are TRBV6-1 and TRBJ2-7; tentative D call: TRBD1 (6 bases). V was trimmed by 6 bases and J by 2 bases, leaving 11 bases between them. The CDR3 runs 13 residues. Germline V lookup: CDR1 MNHNS, CDR2 SASEGT. The CDR3 sequence is CASRGQIPYEQYF. The CDR3 coding sequence is TGTGCCAGCAGAGGACAGATTCCCTACGAGCAGTACTTC.

This clonotype was picked up one time. The junction departs from the called germline gene at one end, perhaps through a read error. This sequence joins TRBV27 and TRBJ2-2; TRBD2 might be the D (5 bases). Germline V CDR1 and CDR2: MNHEY, SMNVEV (reference sequence). The CDR3 length is 15 residues. In DNA form, the CDR3 reads TGTGCCAGCAGTTCTTCATCCGGGCGCACCGGGGAGCTGATTTTT. Protein: CASSSSSGRTGELIF.

This clonotype was seen a handful of times. This sequence joins TRBV4-1 and TRBJ2-5, with TRBD2 identical over 10 bases. The germline CDR1 and CDR2 sequences are MGHRA and YSYEKL. V shed 1 base, J shed 1 base, and the junction held 6 bases outside the gene matches. The CDR3 totals 17 residues. Here the CDR3 reads CASSQVSGGGTQETQYF. The CDR3 DNA follows: TGCGCCAGCAGCCAAGTGAGCGGGGGGGGGACCCAAGAGACCCAGTACTTC.

This clonotype was counted only a few times. CDR3 nucleotides: TGCAGCGTTGTTGACAGGTTTTCTAGCACAGATACGCAGTATTTT. It specifies CSVVDRFSSTDTQYF. The rearrangement links TRBV29-1 to TRBJ2-3, with a weak D call TRBD1 (6 bases). CDR1 SQVTM and CDR2 ANQGSEA come from the germline V gene. The CDR3 contains 15 residues. V lost 4 bases to trimming and J lost 0 bases, with 14 bases between them.

The chain is built from TRBV9 and TRBJ2-1; D remains ambiguous. Germline values: CDR1 SGDLS, CDR2 YYNGEE. The CDR3 sequence is 13 residues long. V was clipped by 0 bases and J by 7 bases, with 8 bases between them. The CDR3 sequence is CASSVAGSNEQFF. CDR3 nucleotide sequence: TGTGCCAGCAGCGTAGCCGGTTCAAATGAGCAGTTCTTC.

This clonotype was detected ten times or more. V usage is TRBV7-2 and J usage is TRBJ2-1, with 9 bases aligning to TRBD1. V dropped 5 bases and J dropped 8; count of bases not matched to a gene: 10. The CDR3 has 15 amino acids. Germline lookup yields CDR1 SGHTA and CDR2 FQGNSA. The CDR3 DNA follows: TGTGCCAGCAGCCTAGGACAGGGGATTAAGGATGAGCAGTTCTTC. Residues: CASSLGQGIKDEQFF. Drawing the rest from reference TRBV7-2 and TRBJ2-1, the complete variable domain is GAGVSQSPSNKVTEKGKDVELRCDPISGHTALYWYRQSLGQGLEFLIYFQGNSAPDKSGLPSDRFSAERTGGSVSTLTIQRTQQEDSAVYLCASSLGQGIKDEQFFGPGTRLTVL.

The chain couples TRBV20-1 to TRBJ2-2, with 7 bases fitting TRBD1. Germline CDR1 DFQATT, CDR2 SNEGSKA (reference sequence). V dropped 0 bases and J dropped 2; count of bases not matched to a gene: 6. The CDR3 sequence is 16 residues long. The CDR3 loop is CSARESGQHNTGELFF. Written as DNA, the CDR3 is TGCAGTGCTAGAGAATCGGGACAGCATAACACCGGGGAGCTGTTTTTT.

This clonotype was detected ten times or more. The J gene is TRBJ1-2, the V gene TRBV12-3 or TRBV12-4; D unclear. The length of the CDR3 is 15 residues. V lost 2 bases and J lost 5, with 15 bases in between. The CDR3 DNA sequence: TGTGCCAGCAGTTTAAGGTTAGAAGCTCTATATGGCTACACCTTC. Protein: CASSLRLEALYGYTF.

This clonotype was seen ten or more times. CDR3 in amino acids: CASTSPLARYNEQFF. The CDR3 DNA sequence: TGTGCCAGCACCTCCCCTTTGGCTCGCTACAATGAGCAGTTCTTC. The chain joins TRBV6-2 or TRBV6-3 to TRBJ2-1, with D hard to call. This CDR3 contains 15 residues. Germline assignment: CDR1 MNHEY and CDR2 SVGEGT. V lost 7 bases, J lost 3 bases, and 16 bases lay in between.

This clonotype occurred a few times. The rearrangement links TRBV28 to TRBJ1-2; 8 bases fit TRBD1. The junction had 9 bases not matched to a gene; V was cut back by 4 bases and J by 8 bases. CDR3 length equals 14 residues. Germline CDR1 reads MDHEN; CDR2 reads SYDVKM. The CDR3 sequence: CASSSPGTGVGYTF. Here the CDR3 DNA reads TGTGCCAGCAGTTCTCCCGGGACAGGTGTCGGCTACACCTTC.

The chain combines TRBV7-2 with TRBJ1-4, with D unclear. Germline CDR1 SGHTA, CDR2 FQGNSA. The CDR3 loop spans 15 amino acids. Trimming removed 1 base at V and 7 bases at J, with 13 bases between. CDR3 region: CASSLVTGLAEKLFF. CDR3 coding DNA: TGTGCCAGCAGCTTAGTCACCGGACTTGCTGAAAAACTGTTTTTT.

This clonotype occurred many times. This chain uses TRBV10-3 with TRBJ2-3; 14 bases line up with TRBD2. The ends lost 2 bases at V and 6 bases at J; junction bases unmatched: 7. The CDR3 contains 17 residues. Germline CDR1 ENHRY, CDR2 SYGVKD. This chain's CDR3 is CAISEPRLAGGLDTQYF. The CDR3 DNA sequence: TGTGCCATCAGTGAGCCGAGACTAGCGGGAGGGCTGGATACGCAGTATTTT.

To note about this clonotype: This could be a read error, since a much larger clone is one nucleotide away. The rearrangement uses TRBV12-3 or TRBV12-4 and TRBJ2-4, with 10 bases lining up with TRBD1. This CDR3 has 14 amino acids. With V trimmed by 9 bases and J by 9 bases, 11 bases remained unmatched. Here the CDR3 DNA reads TGTGCCAGGAGTCCAGGGACAGGGGAAACCATTCAGTACTTC. This codes for CARSPGTGETIQYF.

V and J are TRBV3-1 and TRBJ1-2; 12 nucleotides line up with TRBD1. The CDR3 runs 16 residues. Looked up from germline, CDR1 is LGHDT and CDR2 is YNNKEL (reference sequence). V was clipped by 4 bases and J by 8 bases; unmatched bases: 11. The CDR3 sequence is CASSPGTGGFVGGYTF. The CDR3, as DNA: TGTGCCAGCAGCCCAGGGACAGGGGGCTTTGTGGGAGGCTACACCTTC.

CDR3 nucleotides: TGCAGCGAAGGACAGGGATTGGCAGATACGCAGTATTTT. Residues: CSEGQGLADTQYF. This chain links TRBV29-1 with TRBJ2-3; 8 bases align to TRBD1. This CDR3 has 13 amino acids. J lost 4 bases, V lost 7 bases, and 7 bases had no gene match. CDR1 and CDR2 (germline): SQVTM, ANQGSEA.

This clonotype was seen more than once but under ten times. The chain combines TRBV20-1 with TRBJ2-7; tentatively, D is TRBD1 or TRBD2 (6 bases each). Between the trimmed V and J ends, which lost 0 bases and 7 bases, there was a span of 13 bases. Germline V lookup: CDR1 DFQATT, CDR2 SNEGSKA (reference sequence). The CDR3 has 13 residues. The DNA for the CDR3 is TGCAGTGCTAGAGATCCAGGGGAGGAGGAGCAGTACTTC. Residues: CSARDPGEEEQYF.

This clonotype was counted many times. The chain recombines TRBV28 with TRBJ2-1, with D perhaps TRBD2 (6 bases). Germline assignment: CDR1 MDHEN and CDR2 SYDVKM. The CDR3 length is 15 residues. The V end was cut by 5 bases, the J end by 3 bases, with 14 bases between. CDR3: CASSPRDSYYNEQFF. For the CDR3, the DNA is TGTGCCAGCAGTCCTCGGGACTCATACTACAATGAGCAGTTCTTC.

V gene TRBV6-5 combines with J gene TRBJ2-2, with a weak D call TRBD2 (6 bases). Germline CDR1 is MNHEY and CDR2 is SVGAGI. V lost 0 bases and J lost 7, with 6 bases in between. CDR3 length: 13 amino acids. CDR3 residues: CASSYSRGGELFF. DNA for the CDR3: TGTGCCAGCAGTTACTCGCGGGGCGGGGAGCTGTTTTTT.